One sample yielded the 26 T cell receptor beta chains listed below, sequenced in a study of regulatory T cells in long-lasting Graves disease. Investigators prepared the TCR beta libraries by applying iRepertoire HTBI primers and Arm-PCR of CDR3 regions. MiXCR, applied by TCRdb to the multiplex PCR reads, yields one record per CDR3 protein. The repertoire includes roughly 500,000 distinct CDR3 sequences, under 25% of them detected once, and over 7.5% sits in the top ten. As to time point: persistent/refractory GD, antithyroid drugs over 5 years with positive TRAb. RNA extracted from PBMCs served as the sequencing template. The specimen was peripheral blood mononuclear cells (PBMCs), collected when the disease was refractory, from a patient treated with antithyroid drugs. The receptors here all came from a female donor with Graves disease.

With regard to this clonotype: A much larger clone lies a single base off, so this may be a read error. The V and J genes are TRBV11-2 and TRBJ2-7; D is ambiguous. Germline loops: CDR1 SGHAT, CDR2 FQNNGV. The CDR3 runs 13 residues. The CDR3 DNA reads TGTGCCAGCAGCCCCTATTCTCGCAGCGAGCAGTGCTTC. Residues: CASSPYSRSEQCF.

The chain links TRBV6-1 to TRBJ2-3, with 9 positions matching TRBD2. Per the germline V gene, CDR1 is MNHNS and CDR2 is SASEGT. CDR3 length: 14 residues. V was clipped by 6 bases and J by 3 bases; unmatched bases: 4. The CDR3 bases are TGTGCCAGCAGGATAGCGGGAGAAACAGATACGCAGTATTTT. Protein: CASRIAGETDTQYF.

The chain employs TRBV5-1 and TRBJ1-2; 11 bases are shared with TRBD1. CDR1 is SGHRS and CDR2 is YFSETQ in the germline V gene. The CDR3 is made up of 16 amino acids. The junction had 3 bases not matched to a gene; V was cut back by 0 bases and J by 2 bases. The CDR3 spells CASSLAGDRGNYGYTF. CDR3 nucleotide sequence: TGCGCCAGCAGCTTGGCCGGGGACAGGGGGAACTATGGCTACACCTTC.

This clonotype was counted only a few times. This rearrangement joins TRBV7-2 to TRBJ2-2; TRBD1 matches at 8 bases. Germline-derived CDR1 and CDR2 are SGHTA and FQGNSA. After removal of 5 bases from V and 7 bases from J, the junction contained 9 bases not matched to a gene. The CDR3 totals 15 residues. The CDR3 bases are TGTGCCAGCAGCCGGGACAGGCGTTTTAACGGGGAGCTGTTTTTT. Translated, it gives CASSRDRRFNGELFF.

The chain carries TRBV19 and TRBJ2-7; 7 bases match TRBD1. V was pared by 3 bases and J by 0 bases, with 5 bases of the junction left unmatched. Germline CDR1 reads LNHDA; CDR2 reads SQIVND (reference sequence). There are 15 residues in the CDR3. The CDR3, as DNA: TGTGCCAGTAGTATGTCGGGACAGTACTCCTACGAGCAGTACTTC. The encoded protein is CASSMSGQYSYEQYF.

The J gene is TRBJ1-6, the V gene TRBV28; 7 positions agree with TRBD1. CDR1 is MDHEN and CDR2 is SYDVKM in the germline V gene. J gave up 3 bases and V 2 bases, and 7 bases lay outside the gene matches. The CDR3 has 17 amino acids. The CDR3 coding sequence is TGTGCCAGCAGTTTAACGGGGGCAGGGGGCTATAATTCACCCCTCCACTTT. It specifies CASSLTGAGGYNSPLHF.

This clonotype was recorded a few times. Mismatch with germline at one junction end may stem from a read error. The gene calls are TRBV7-7 and TRBJ2-7; TRBD2 agrees at 7 bases. CDR3 size: 14 residues. The germline gives CDR1 SSHAT, CDR2 FNYEAQ (reference sequence). CDR3 amino acids: CASSPGLFSYEQYF. The CDR3 DNA follows: TGTGCTAGCAGCCCGGGACTATTCTCCTACGAGCAGTACTTC. Looking up the rest from reference TRBV7-7 and TRBJ2-7 gives the full variable domain: GAGVSQSPRYKVTKRGQDVTLRCDPISSHATLYWYQQALGQGPEFLTYFNYEAQPDKSGLPSDRFSAERPEGSISTLTIQRTEQRDSAMYRCASSPGLFSYEQYFGPGTRLTVT.

This clonotype was observed many times. The chain has TRBV10-3 and TRBJ1-1; D remains ambiguous. Germline CDR1 reads ENHRY; CDR2 reads SYGVKD. Between the trimmed V and J ends, which lost 0 bases and 3 bases, there was a span of 5 bases. This CDR3 is 13 amino acids long. DNA of the CDR3: TGTGCCATCAGTGAGTCGTTAGACACTGAAGCTTTCTTT. Encoded protein: CAISESLDTEAFF.

This clonotype was counted many times. The rearrangement uses TRBV11-2 and TRBJ2-4; D is undetermined. The V gene lost 1 base and the J gene lost 2 bases, with 9 bases spanning the gap. Germline values: CDR1 SGHAT, CDR2 FQNNGV. This CDR3 is built from 15 residues. The CDR3 here is CASSLVDGSKNIQYF. The CDR3 DNA reads as TGTGCCAGCAGCTTAGTGGACGGATCCAAAAACATTCAGTACTTC.

This clonotype has at least ten counts. The chain recombines TRBV6-2 or TRBV6-3 with TRBJ1-5, with D perhaps TRBD1 (5 bases). V was trimmed by 2 bases and J by 2 bases, leaving 10 bases between them. Germline V gene data show CDR1 as MNHEY and CDR2 as SVGEGT. The CDR3 runs to 15 residues. The CDR3 DNA reads TGTGCCAGCAGTTACCTGACAGATGGCAATCAGCCCCAGCATTTT. It yields the protein CASSYLTDGNQPQHF.

This clonotype was observed at least ten times. CDR3: CASSSPRGPNETQYF. CDR3 coding DNA: TGTGCCAGCAGTTCCCCCCGCGGGCCCAATGAGACCCAGTACTTC. The chain is built from TRBV28 and TRBJ2-5; TRBD2 might be the D (5 bases). The CDR3 length is 15 residues. Germline V gene lookup returns CDR1 MDHEN and CDR2 SYDVKM. Trimming shortened V by 4 bases and J by 5 bases, and 17 bases separated the two germline ends.

Ten or more counts support this clonotype. The chain employs TRBV7-2 and TRBJ1-1, with 8 bases aligning to TRBD1. Germline V gene sequence: CDR1 SGHTA, CDR2 FQGNSA. Trimming at V came to 2 bases and at J to 4 bases, leaving 6 bases not matched to a gene. The CDR3 is 15 residues long. The chain's CDR3 is CASSLRTGKGTEAFF. The CDR3, as DNA: TGTGCCAGCAGCTTAAGGACAGGGAAAGGCACTGAAGCTTTCTTT.

In this sample, this clonotype turned up many times. V is TRBV7-9 and J is TRBJ2-5; D is unresolved. With 5 bases removed from V and 3 bases from J, the gap between germline ends came to 10 bases. The CDR3 runs to 13 residues. Germline V lookup: CDR1 SEHNR, CDR2 FQNEAQ (reference sequence). CDR3 in DNA: TGTGCCAGCAGCACTAACTCGGAAGAGACCCAGTACTTC. Its translation is CASSTNSEETQYF.

This clonotype was recorded many times. The chain couples TRBV7-9 to TRBJ2-7, with 8 bases lining up with TRBD1. The CDR3 runs 14 residues. Unmatched junction bases numbered 5, after V lost 4 bases and J lost 3 bases. Germline assignment: CDR1 SEHNR and CDR2 FQNEAQ (reference sequence). The CDR3 sequence is CASSSQGAGYEQYF. The CDR3 DNA sequence: TGTGCCAGCAGCTCGCAGGGGGCAGGCTACGAGCAGTACTTC.

This clonotype was counted only a few times. The chain employs TRBV2 and TRBJ1-5, with 7 bases aligning to TRBD1. V lost 6 bases to trimming and J lost 4 bases; unmatched junction nucleotides: 6. This CDR3 spans 14 amino acids. The germline V gene encodes CDR1 SNHLY and CDR2 FYNNEI. The CDR3, as DNA: TGTGCCAGCAGATTACCGGGACAGAATCAGCCCCAGCATTTT. It encodes CASRLPGQNQPQHF.

In this sample, this clonotype turned up many times. This chain connects TRBV6-1 to TRBJ2-7; D unresolved. The length of the CDR3 is 12 residues. Trimming left V 10 bases short and J 6 bases short, with 16 bases between. Germline V gene data show CDR1 as MNHNS and CDR2 as SASEGT. The CDR3 coding sequence is TGTGCCACCATGAGTAGAGTCAGCGAGCAGTACTTC. Protein sequence: CATMSRVSEQYF.

This clonotype was observed at least ten times. V gene TRBV25-1 combines with J gene TRBJ2-7; D might be TRBD1 (6 bases). Germline CDR1 reads MGHDK; CDR2 reads SYGVNS. Deletions cut 1 base from V and 2 bases from J, with 18 bases between. This CDR3 has 17 residues. The CDR3 spells CASSELDPVWDTYEQYF. As DNA, the CDR3 is TGTGCCAGCAGTGAATTGGACCCAGTTTGGGACACCTACGAGCAGTACTTC.

This clonotype has just a few counts. The V gene is TRBV5-6, the J gene TRBJ2-7; 7 nucleotides align to TRBD1. Unmatched junction bases numbered 6, after V lost 4 bases and J lost 2 bases. From germline, CDR1 is SGHDT and CDR2 YYEEEE. CDR3 length: 14 residues. For the CDR3, the DNA is TGTGCCAGCAGCACGGGACAGCCGGCCTACGAGCAGTACTTC. Protein sequence: CASSTGQPAYEQYF.

This clonotype was observed many times. The rearrangement links TRBV9 to TRBJ1-2, with D unclear. The CDR3 consists of 11 residues. The germline V gene has CDR1 SGDLS and CDR2 YYNGEE. Trimming took off 3 bases at V and 4 bases at J, with 4 bases between the two ends. For the CDR3, the DNA is TGTGCCAGCAGCGCCATCTATGGCTACACCTTC. Encoded protein: CASSAIYGYTF.

V gene TRBV12-3 or TRBV12-4 combines with J gene TRBJ2-7; the D gene is possibly TRBD2 (5 bases). The V end was cut by 3 bases, the J end by 3 bases, with 12 bases between. The CDR3 extends over 14 amino acids. Here the CDR3 reads CASSLASPDYEQYF. The CDR3 DNA reads as TGTGCCAGCAGTTTGGCTAGCCCCGACTACGAGCAGTACTTC.

This clonotype was picked up a small number of times. This sequence joins TRBV18 and TRBJ2-7; the match to TRBD2 covers 10 bases. V lost 2 bases, J lost 3 bases, and 7 bases stayed unmatched. Germline V lookup: CDR1 KGHSH, CDR2 LQKENI. The CDR3 extends over 16 amino acids. The CDR3 loop reads CASSPVGLAGDYEQYF. The CDR3 region has the DNA TGTGCCAGCTCACCAGTTGGGCTAGCGGGGGACTACGAGCAGTACTTC.

This clonotype was counted a few times. V is TRBV30 and J is TRBJ1-6; D is uncertain. V lost 2 bases and J lost 7, with 9 bases in between. Per germline, CDR1 GTSNPN and CDR2 SVGIG (reference sequence). The CDR3 spans 13 residues. CDR3 protein: CAWSNGRNSPLHF. CDR3 in DNA: TGTGCCTGGAGTAATGGACGGAATTCACCCCTCCACTTT.

The chain has TRBV19 and TRBJ2-7; 8 nucleotides match TRBD1. In germline, CDR1 is LNHDA, CDR2 SQIVND (reference sequence). The V and J ends lost 3 bases and 3 bases, in that order; junction bases with no gene match: 4. The CDR3 runs 14 residues. This chain's CDR3 is CASSIQGQDYEQYF. Here the CDR3 DNA reads TGTGCCAGTAGTATCCAGGGACAGGACTACGAGCAGTACTTC.

This clonotype showed up just a few times. A far larger clone is one nucleotide away, so this likely arose from a read error. The chain couples TRBV6-1 to TRBJ2-7; 8 bases match TRBD1. Per germline, CDR1 MNHNS and CDR2 SASEGT. This CDR3 comprises 14 residues. CDR3 in amino acids: CASSTGTGSYGQYF. CDR3 coding DNA: TGTGCCAGCAGTACTGGGACAGGTTCCTACGGGCAGTACTTC.

The table lists this clonotype with many counts. This rearrangement joins TRBV28 to TRBJ1-6; D gene unclear. Germline V gene sequence: CDR1 MDHEN, CDR2 SYDVKM. V was shortened by 2 bases and J by 8 bases, with 10 bases between the two germline ends. There are 14 residues in the CDR3. CDR3 sequence: CASSLGEGDSPLHF. The CDR3 nucleotides are TGTGCCAGCAGTTTAGGGGAGGGAGATTCACCCCTCCACTTT.

This clonotype occurred many times. Written as DNA, the CDR3 is TGTGCCAGCACCCCCAGTCGGACGGGTAATCAGCCCCAGCATTTT. This encodes CASTPSRTGNQPQHF. This chain joins TRBV28 and TRBJ1-5; D uncertain. The V end lost 7 bases, the J end lost 4 bases, and 17 bases lay between the germline ends. The CDR3 has 15 amino acids. Germline CDR1 reads MDHEN; CDR2 reads SYDVKM.